One and the same sample provided the 20 T cell receptor beta chains below, sequenced in a study of cytotoxic CD8 clonotypes in ibrutinib-treated CLL. Sequencing used immunoSEQ multiplex PCR; TCRdb keeps in-frame clones, though not all of them. This sample yields some 290,000 clones, of which approximately 80% are seen a single time; approximately 7% belongs to the top ten. The specimen was PBMCs, collected before ibrutinib treatment. The source of these receptors is a human donor with chronic lymphocytic leukemia.

The chain has TRBV6-1 and TRBJ2-5; the D gene is possibly TRBD1 (6 bases). The CDR3 totals 14 residues. Germline assignment: CDR1 MNHNS and CDR2 SASEGT. Trimming left V 3 bases short and J 5 bases short, with 13 bases between. The CDR3 spells CASSDPGTLETQYF. CDR3 sequence (DNA): TGTGCCAGCAGTGACCCCGGGACACTGGAGACCCAGTACTTC.

V is TRBV9 and J is TRBJ2-1, with 12 bases matching TRBD2. In germline, CDR1 is SGDLS, CDR2 YYNGEE. The CDR3 covers 16 residues. V was clipped by 0 bases and J by 9 bases; unmatched bases: 7. The CDR3 loop reads CASSVVGTSGFVEQFF. DNA for the CDR3: TGTGCCAGCAGCGTAGTTGGGACTAGCGGGTTCGTTGAGCAGTTCTTC.

The table lists this clone with a few counts. The V and J genes are TRBV30 and TRBJ2-7; D is unclear. Germline V gene data show CDR1 as GTSNPN and CDR2 as SVGIG (reference sequence). The CDR3 runs 12 residues. The V end was cut by 3 bases, the J end by 7 bases, with 13 bases between. CDR3 amino acids: CAWSMLKEEQYF. CDR3 DNA sequence: TGTGCCTGGAGCATGTTGAAGGAGGAGCAGTACTTC.

This chain connects TRBV5-1 to TRBJ2-7; tentatively, D is TRBD1 or TRBD2 (5 bases each). This CDR3 contains 15 residues. Trimming cost V 4 bases and J 0 bases, with 14 bases left between them. The germline CDR1 and CDR2 sequences are SGHRS and YFSETQ. CDR3 in DNA: TGCGCCAGCAGCGGAACCGGGACCCCCTCCTACGAGCAGTACTTC. As protein: CASSGTGTPSYEQYF.

This clone was seen a single time. V usage is TRBV29-1 and J usage is TRBJ2-7; D is tentatively TRBD1 or TRBD2 (5 bases each). Germline assignment: CDR1 SQVTM and CDR2 ANQGSEA. There are 14 residues in the CDR3. V lost 7 bases and J 0 bases, leaving 16 bases between the germline ends. The CDR3 reads CSARNEGYSYEQYF. The CDR3 DNA reads as TGCAGCGCCCGAAATGAGGGGTACTCCTACGAGCAGTACTTC.

The V gene is TRBV7-3, the J gene TRBJ1-1, with D possibly matching TRBD1 (6 bases). The CDR3 runs to 13 residues. Germline assignment: CDR1 SGHTA and CDR2 FQGTGA. Between the trimmed V and J ends, which lost 2 bases and 8 bases, there was a span of 12 bases. As DNA, the CDR3 is TGTGCCAGCAGCTTATCTTGGGGGCGCGAAGCTTTCTTT. Translation gives CASSLSWGREAFF.

V usage is TRBV6-5 and J usage is TRBJ2-2; no clear D. Trimming left V 8 bases short and J 0 bases short, with 10 bases between. Germline V CDR1 and CDR2: MNHEY, SVGAGI. The CDR3 has 14 residues. CDR3 amino acids: CASALNSNTGELFF. CDR3 coding DNA: TGTGCCAGCGCCCTGAATTCGAACACCGGGGAGCTGTTTTTT.

The gene calls are TRBV4-1 and TRBJ2-7; 11 bases fit TRBD1. V lost 2 bases to trimming and J lost 1 base; unmatched junction nucleotides: 7. Germline V gene lookup returns CDR1 MGHRA and CDR2 YSYEKL. CDR3 length equals 17 residues. CDR3 nucleotides: TGCGCCAGCAGCCAACCACCCGGGACAGGGGGATCCTACGAGCAGTACTTC. Protein sequence: CASSQPPGTGGSYEQYF.

The J gene is TRBJ2-7, the V gene TRBV27; 12 positions match TRBD2. Trimming at V came to 4 bases and at J to 2 bases, leaving 3 bases not matched to a gene. Germline V gene lookup returns CDR1 MNHEY and CDR2 SMNVEV (reference sequence). The CDR3 has 15 residues. DNA for the CDR3: TGTGCCAGCAGTTCCCGGACTAGCGGGACCTACGAGCAGTACTTC. It codes for CASSSRTSGTYEQYF.

CDR3: CASSSETRRDEQYF. Here the CDR3 DNA reads TGTGCCAGCAGCTCAGAAACTAGACGAGACGAGCAGTACTTC. The chain employs TRBV7-3 and TRBJ2-7, with D tentatively TRBD2 (5 bases). Germline V gene lookup returns CDR1 SGHTA and CDR2 FQGTGA. The length of the CDR3 is 14 residues. Trimming stripped 4 bases from V and 5 bases from J, with 15 bases between. Combining the CDR3 with reference TRBV7-3 and TRBJ2-7 gives the whole variable domain GAGVSQTPSNKVTEKGKYVELRCDPISGHTALYWYRQSLGQGPEFLIYFQGTGAADDSGLPNDRFFAVRPEGSVSTLKIQRTERGDSAVYLCASSSETRRDEQYFGPGTRLTVT.

The genes are TRBV30 and TRBJ2-7; D gene unclear. With 0 bases removed from V and 0 bases from J, the gap between germline ends came to 9 bases. Per the germline V gene, CDR1 is GTSNPN and CDR2 is SVGIG (reference sequence). The CDR3 loop spans 14 amino acids. CDR3 nucleotide sequence: TGTGCCTGGAGTGTGACCCTGAACTCCTACGAGCAGTACTTC. Protein: CAWSVTLNSYEQYF.

The chain employs TRBV6-5 and TRBJ2-5; 7 bases align to TRBD1. The CDR3 is made up of 14 amino acids. CDR1 is MNHEY and CDR2 is SVGAGI in the germline V gene. Losses at the gene ends were 2 bases for V and 6 bases for J; bases not matched to a gene: 6. CDR3 in DNA: TGTGCCAGCAGTTACGAGGACAGGATAAAGACCCAGTACTTC. Protein product: CASSYEDRIKTQYF.

This clone was seen more than once but under ten times. This chain connects TRBV5-4 to TRBJ2-1, with no clear D. The CDR3 length is 14 residues. V was shortened by 3 bases and J by 1 base, with 8 bases between the two germline ends. Germline CDR1 reads SGHNT; CDR2 reads YYREEE (reference sequence). CDR3 loop: CASSSGLSYNEQFF. The CDR3 nucleotides are TGTGCCAGCAGCTCGGGTTTATCCTACAATGAGCAGTTCTTC. Together with reference TRBV5-4 and TRBJ2-1, the CDR3 gives the full variable domain: ETGVTQSPTHLIKTRGQQVTLRCSSQSGHNTVSWYQQALGQGPQFIFQYYREEENGRGNFPPRFSGLQFPNYSSELNVNALELDDSALYLCASSSGLSYNEQFFGPGTRLTVL.

This chain uses TRBV4-3 with TRBJ2-2; TRBD1 matches 9 bases. J lost 4 bases, V lost 0 bases, and 6 bases had no gene match. Germline assignment: CDR1 LGHNA and CDR2 YSLEER. The CDR3 spans 17 residues. The CDR3: CASSQDRGTGFTGELFF. The CDR3 bases are TGCGCCAGCAGCCAAGATAGGGGGACAGGGTTCACCGGGGAGCTGTTTTTT.

The chain is built from TRBV6-4 and TRBJ1-2, with D unclear. The CDR3 extends over 14 amino acids. Germline CDR1 reads MRHNA; CDR2 reads SNTAGT. V lost 2 bases to trimming and J lost 4 bases, with 11 bases between them. The DNA for the CDR3 is TGTGCCAGCAGTGACAACGACGGGCCCTATGGCTACACCTTC. Protein product: CASSDNDGPYGYTF.

This chain links TRBV5-5 with TRBJ1-4, with TRBD1 matching over 7 bases. Germline-derived CDR1 and CDR2 are SGHKS and YYEKEE (reference sequence). V shed 3 bases, J shed 7 bases, and the junction held 3 bases outside the gene matches. The CDR3 is made up of 13 amino acids. The CDR3 DNA reads TGTGCCAGCAGCTGGACAGGCGGTGAAAAACTGTTTTTT. Translation gives CASSWTGGEKLFF.

The CDR3 nucleotides are TGTGCCAGCAGCTCGGACAGGGGCAACACCATATATTTT. Protein: CASSSDRGNTIYF. V usage is TRBV28 and J usage is TRBJ1-3; 9 bases agree with TRBD1. Germline V gives CDR1 MDHEN, CDR2 SYDVKM. Trimming took 6 bases from V and 7 from J; bases not matched to a gene: 4. The CDR3 consists of 13 residues.

J is TRBJ1-5 and V is TRBV6-5; D is unresolved. Germline lookup yields CDR1 MNHEY and CDR2 SVGAGI. The V end was cut by 7 bases, the J end by 5 bases, with 15 bases between. The CDR3 is made up of 14 amino acids. The CDR3 sequence is CASTRETPDQPQHF. For the CDR3, the DNA is TGTGCCAGCACTAGGGAGACGCCGGATCAGCCCCAGCATTTT.

The chain carries TRBV29-1 and TRBJ1-2; D ambiguous. The CDR3 covers 12 residues. V was cut by 5 bases and J by 2 bases, with 9 bases left in between. From germline, CDR1 is SQVTM and CDR2 ANQGSEA. The CDR3 spells CSVHRINYGYTF. DNA of the CDR3: TGCAGCGTTCATAGGATAAACTATGGCTACACCTTC. Full variable domain (rest looked up from reference TRBV29-1 and TRBJ1-2): SAVISQKPSRDICQRGTSLTIQCQVDSQVTMMFWYRQQPGQSLTLIATANQGSEATYESGFVIDKFPISRPNLTFSTLTVSNMSPEDSSIYLCSVHRINYGYTFGSGTRLTVV.

The V gene is TRBV4-1, the J gene TRBJ2-1; 7 nucleotides agree with TRBD2. Looked up from germline, CDR1 is MGHRA and CDR2 is YSYEKL. The V and J ends lost 1 base and 3 bases, in that order; junction bases with no gene match: 9. This CDR3 comprises 17 residues. The CDR3 region has the DNA TGCGCCAGCAGCCAAGGTAGATGGCTAGCGGACTACAATGAGCAGTTCTTC. Translating gives CASSQGRWLADYNEQFF.